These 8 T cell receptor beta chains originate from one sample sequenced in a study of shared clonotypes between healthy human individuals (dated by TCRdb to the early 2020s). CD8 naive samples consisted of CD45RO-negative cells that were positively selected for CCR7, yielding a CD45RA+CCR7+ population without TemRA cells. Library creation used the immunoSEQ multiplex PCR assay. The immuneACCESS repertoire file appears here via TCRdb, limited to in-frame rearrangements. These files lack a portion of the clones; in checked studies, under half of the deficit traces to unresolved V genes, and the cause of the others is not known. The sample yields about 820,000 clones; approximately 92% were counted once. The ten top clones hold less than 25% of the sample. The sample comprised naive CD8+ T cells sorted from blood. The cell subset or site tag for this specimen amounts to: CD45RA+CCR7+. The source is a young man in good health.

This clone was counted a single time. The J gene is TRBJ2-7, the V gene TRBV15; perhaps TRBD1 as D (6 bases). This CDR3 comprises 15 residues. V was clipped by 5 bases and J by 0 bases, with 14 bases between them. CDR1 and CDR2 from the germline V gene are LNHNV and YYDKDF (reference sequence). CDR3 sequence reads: CATSELRGSSYEQYF. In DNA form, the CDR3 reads TGTGCCACCAGCGAGCTGAGGGGGAGCTCCTACGAGCAGTACTTC.

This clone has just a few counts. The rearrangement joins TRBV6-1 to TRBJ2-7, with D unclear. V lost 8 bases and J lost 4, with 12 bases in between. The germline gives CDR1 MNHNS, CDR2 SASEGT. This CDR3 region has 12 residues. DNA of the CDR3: TGTGCCAGCTCGGGCCGTGAGTACGAGCAGTACTTC. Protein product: CASSGREYEQYF.

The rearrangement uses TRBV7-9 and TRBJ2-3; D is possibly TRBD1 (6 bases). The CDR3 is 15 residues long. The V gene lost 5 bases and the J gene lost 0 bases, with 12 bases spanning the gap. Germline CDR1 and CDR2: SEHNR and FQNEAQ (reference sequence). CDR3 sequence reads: CASSGQRSSTDTQYF. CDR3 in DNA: TGTGCCAGCAGCGGACAGAGAAGTAGCACAGATACGCAGTATTTT.

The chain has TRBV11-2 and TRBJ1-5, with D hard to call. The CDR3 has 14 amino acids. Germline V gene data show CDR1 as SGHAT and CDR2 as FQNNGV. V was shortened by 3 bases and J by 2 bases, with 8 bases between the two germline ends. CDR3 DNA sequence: TGTGCCAGCAGCTTTGGCGTGGGCAATCAGCCCCAGCATTTT. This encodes CASSFGVGNQPQHF.

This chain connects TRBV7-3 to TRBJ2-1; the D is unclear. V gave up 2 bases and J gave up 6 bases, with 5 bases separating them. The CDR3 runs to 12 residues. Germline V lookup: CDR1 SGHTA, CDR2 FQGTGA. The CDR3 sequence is CASSLGRNEQFF. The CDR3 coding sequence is TGTGCCAGCAGCTTAGGGCGCAATGAGCAGTTCTTC.

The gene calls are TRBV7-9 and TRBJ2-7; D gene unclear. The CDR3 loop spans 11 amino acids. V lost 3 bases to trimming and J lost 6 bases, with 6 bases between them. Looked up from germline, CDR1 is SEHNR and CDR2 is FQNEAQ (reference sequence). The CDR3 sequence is CASSFGGEQYF. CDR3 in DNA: TGTGCCAGCAGCTTTGGCGGCGAGCAGTACTTC.

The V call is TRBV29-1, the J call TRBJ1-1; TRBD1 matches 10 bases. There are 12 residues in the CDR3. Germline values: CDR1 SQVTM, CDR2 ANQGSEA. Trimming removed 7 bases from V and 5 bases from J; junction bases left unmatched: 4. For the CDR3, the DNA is TGCAGCGCGGCGGGACAGGGGACTGAAGCTTTCTTT. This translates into CSAAGQGTEAFF.

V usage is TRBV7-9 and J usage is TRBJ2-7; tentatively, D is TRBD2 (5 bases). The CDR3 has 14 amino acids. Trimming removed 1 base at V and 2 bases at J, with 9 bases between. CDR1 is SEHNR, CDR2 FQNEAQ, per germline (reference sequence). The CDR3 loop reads CASSLGLGAYEQYF. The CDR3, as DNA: TGTGCCAGCAGCTTAGGGCTGGGAGCCTACGAGCAGTACTTC.